This T cell receptor (beta chain) was sequenced during a study of blood T cells in healthy people across ages. The authors ran a second PCR of 7 to 11 cycles using a sample-barcoded 5' primer and a J-beta primer mix. Each CDR3 protein gets one entry after TCRdb re-called the 5' RACE reads with MiXCR. Here the sample spans 1.5 million to 2 million distinct CDR3 sequences, 30% to 40% being singletons. The study's findings and limits: TCR beta diversity per million T cells fell roughly linearly with age. No conclusive comparison of naive versus antigen-experienced cells was possible with unsorted PBMCs. Greater diversity and more naive CD4+ cells were seen in long-lived donors than in aged donors.

The V gene end was trimmed by 2 bases and the J gene end by 2 bases; junction bases not matched to a gene: 10. Germline CDR1 MDHEN, CDR2 SYDVKM. This CDR3 spans 17 amino acids. A word on this clonotype: Antigen specificity is unknown.

The sample comprised blood. The origin of this receptor is a woman between 25 and 40 years old in good health. The chain uses TRBV28 and TRBJ1-2, with 8 bases that match TRBD1. CDR3 DNA: TGTGCCAGCAGTTTACCCCCTTCGGGACAGGCGAACTATGGCTACACCTTC. Protein product: CASSLPPSGQANYGYTF.